This is a list of T cell receptor beta chains from one sample in a study of OX40 agonist ivuxolimab in advanced cancers. The data were produced by immunoSEQ multiplex PCR, yet TCRdb's version contains in-frame clones alone and is incomplete. The table includes 50,000 to 80,000 clones, about 90% detected once. The input for sequencing was CD4+ or CD8+ T cells sorted from blood, taken in a trial of the OX40 agonist ivuxolimab. The source of these receptors is an adult with an advanced solid tumor such as melanoma, head and neck, liver or kidney cancer. The CDR3 runs from the conserved cysteine through the conserved F or W.

>TRBJ2-7|TRBV6-1|11
CASTRDSKQYF
>TRBJ2-1|TRBV2|15
CASSESSGVYNEQFF
>TRBJ1-2|TRBV2|15
CASSENPATNYGYTF
>TRBJ1-2|TRBV6-5|15
CASSYSRTAFYGYTF
>NA|TRBV27|15
CASSSTGLANYEQYF
>TRBJ1-1|TRBV6-5|14
CASSSQGRNTEAFF
>TRBJ1-2|TRBV28|14
CASSTFMVNYGYTF
>TRBJ1-5|TRBV18|15
CASSTGLRDNQPQHF
>TRBJ2-7|TRBV11-3|13
CASSLTSSYEQYF
>TRBJ1-2|TRBV5-1|15
CASSVDRNFNYGYTF
>TRBJ1-3|TRBV27|14
CASSFAGFGNTIYF